There are a few counts of the clone carrying this T cell receptor (beta chain). This CDR3 spans 14 amino acids. V was clipped by 0 bases and J by 7 bases; unmatched bases: 4. CDR1 is LNHDA and CDR2 is SQIVND in the germline V gene (reference sequence). It was RNA transcripts that yielded the amplified TCR beta CDR3 regions. An initial round of RT-PCR targeting the TCR CDR3 relied on the HTBI primer set. In TCRdb, the multiplex PCR reads were re-called with MiXCR into one record per CDR3 protein. The sample lists 490,000 or so distinct CDR3 sequences, around a fifth occurring once. The data are from a study of T cells in Graves' hyperthyroidism and ophthalmopathy.

This receptor was taken from a woman in her seventies with Graves' ophthalmopathy. Sequencing was done on a sample of blood. This chain joins TRBV19 and TRBJ1-2; 8 bases are a match to TRBD1. The CDR3 loop reads CASSIDRGQIGYTF. The DNA for the CDR3 is TGTGCCAGTAGTATAGACAGGGGGCAGATTGGCTACACCTTC.